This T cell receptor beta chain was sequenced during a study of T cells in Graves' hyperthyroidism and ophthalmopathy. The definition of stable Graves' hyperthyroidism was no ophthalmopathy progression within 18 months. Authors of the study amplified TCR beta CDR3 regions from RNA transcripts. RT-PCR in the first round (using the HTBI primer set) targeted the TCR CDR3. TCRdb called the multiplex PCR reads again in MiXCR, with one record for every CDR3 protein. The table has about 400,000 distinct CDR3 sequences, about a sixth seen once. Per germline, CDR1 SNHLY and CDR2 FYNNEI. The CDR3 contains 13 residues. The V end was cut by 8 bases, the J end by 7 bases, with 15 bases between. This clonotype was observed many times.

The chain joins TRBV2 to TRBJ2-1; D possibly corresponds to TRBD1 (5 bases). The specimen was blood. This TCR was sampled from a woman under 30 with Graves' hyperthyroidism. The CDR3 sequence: CASSQGPPNEQFF. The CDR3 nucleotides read TGTGCCAGCTCCCAGGGCCCTCCGAATGAGCAGTTCTTC.